The following is a TCR beta chain sequence with its context. Antigen: not known. Data came from immunoSEQ multiplex PCR; TCRdb stores just in-frame clones and leaves some out. The sample includes about 480,000 clones, roughly 89% seen only once; the top ten take around 13%. These data belong to a study of Ad26.COV2.S vaccination and SARS-CoV-2 variants. For the study at large: In the COV1001 trial, the donor was in the Ad26.COV2.S arm. In the study, Ad26.COV2.S was injected intramuscularly once, or twice 56 days apart. Study conclusions and caveats: It was reported that spike-specific CD8+ and CD4+ T cell responses were substantially broad after vaccination. Recipients given vaccine exceeded placebo recipients in spike-specific TCR breadth.

Germline-derived CDR1 and CDR2 are ENHRY and SYGVKD. The CDR3 is 19 amino acids. The V gene end was trimmed by 6 bases and the J gene end by 2 bases; junction bases not matched to a gene: 18. Treatment in this sample: 15 to 20 received Ad26.COV2.S at low or high dose, single or two shots; a few received placebo; per-sample allocation not given. On day 63 after the first injection, vaccine and placebo recipients gave samples. Sequenced material: peripheral blood, taken in a trial of Ad26.COV2.S vaccine versus placebo. The clonotype comes from a person aged 18 to 65 who received the Ad26.COV2.S COVID-19 vaccine or a placebo. J is TRBJ2-1 and V is TRBV10-3; 8 bases agree with TRBD2. The CDR3 loop reads CAIRSGGRSESGPYNEQFF. The CDR3 nucleotides read TGTGCCATCAGATCCGGCGGGAGGTCTGAGTCGGGACCCTACAATGAGCAGTTCTTC.